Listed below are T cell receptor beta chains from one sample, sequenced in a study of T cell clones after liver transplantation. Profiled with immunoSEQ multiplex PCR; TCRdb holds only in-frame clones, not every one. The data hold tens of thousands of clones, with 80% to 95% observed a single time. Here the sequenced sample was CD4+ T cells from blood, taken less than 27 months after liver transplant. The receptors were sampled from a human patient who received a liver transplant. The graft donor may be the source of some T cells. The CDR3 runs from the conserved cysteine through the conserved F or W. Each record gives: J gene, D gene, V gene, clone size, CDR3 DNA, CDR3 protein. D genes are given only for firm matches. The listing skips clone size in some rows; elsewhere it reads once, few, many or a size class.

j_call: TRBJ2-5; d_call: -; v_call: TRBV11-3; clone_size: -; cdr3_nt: TGTGCCAGCAGCCCCGGGACAAACCAAGAGACCCAGTACTTC; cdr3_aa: CASSPGTNQETQYF
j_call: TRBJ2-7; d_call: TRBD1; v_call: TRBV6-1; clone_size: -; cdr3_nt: TGTGCCAGCAGTGAAGGACAGGGCGCCTACGAGCAGTACTTC; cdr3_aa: CASSEGQGAYEQYF
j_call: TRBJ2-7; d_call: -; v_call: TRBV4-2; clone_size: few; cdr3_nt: TGTGCCAGCAGCCAAGTAGGGTTTTCCTACGAGCAGTACTTC; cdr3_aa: CASSQVGFSYEQYF
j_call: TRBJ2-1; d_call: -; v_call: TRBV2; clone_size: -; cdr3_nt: TGTGCCAGCAAGGGAGAAGACTACCCCTACAATGAGCAGTTCTTC; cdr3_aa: CASKGEDYPYNEQFF
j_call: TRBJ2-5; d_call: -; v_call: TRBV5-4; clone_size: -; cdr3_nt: TGTGCCAGCAGCTTACCCGGGACCCATCAAGAGACCCAGTACTTC; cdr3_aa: CASSLPGTHQETQYF
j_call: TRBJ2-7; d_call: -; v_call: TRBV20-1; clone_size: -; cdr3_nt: TGCAGTGCTAGCGACCCTAGCACCCAGTACTTC; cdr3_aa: CSASDPSTQYF
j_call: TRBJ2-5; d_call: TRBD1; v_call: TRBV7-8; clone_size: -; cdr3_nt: TGTGCCAGCAGCCTTGGACAGGGGAGGCAAGAGACCCAGTACTTC; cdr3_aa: CASSLGQGRQETQYF
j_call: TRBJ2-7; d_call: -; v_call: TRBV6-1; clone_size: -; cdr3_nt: TGTGCCAGCAGTGAAGTTTTCGAAGGACCCGAGCAGTACTTC; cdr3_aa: CASSEVFEGPEQYF
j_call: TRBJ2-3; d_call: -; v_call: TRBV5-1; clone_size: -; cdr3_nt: TGCGCCAGCAGCTTGTTTGTGGGTTTCGGTACAGATACGCAGTATTTT; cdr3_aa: CASSLFVGFGTDTQYF
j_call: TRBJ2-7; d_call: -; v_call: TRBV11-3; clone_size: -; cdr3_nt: TGTGCCAGCAGCTTCCTGGGACCTACTTCCTACGAGCAGTACTTC; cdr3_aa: CASSFLGPTSYEQYF
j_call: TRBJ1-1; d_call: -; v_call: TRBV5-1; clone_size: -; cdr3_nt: TGCGCCAGCAGCTTGGGGGCAGTAAACACTGAAGCTTTCTTT; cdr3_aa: CASSLGAVNTEAFF
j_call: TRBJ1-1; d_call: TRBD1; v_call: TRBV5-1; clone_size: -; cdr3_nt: TGCGCCAGCAGCTTACCAGGGGGCACTGAAGCTTTCTTT; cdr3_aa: CASSLPGGTEAFF
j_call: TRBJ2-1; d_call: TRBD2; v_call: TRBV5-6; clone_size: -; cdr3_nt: TGTGCCAGCAACTCGGTCGGCCCTAGCGGCTACAATGAGCAGTTCTTC; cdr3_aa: CASNSVGPSGYNEQFF
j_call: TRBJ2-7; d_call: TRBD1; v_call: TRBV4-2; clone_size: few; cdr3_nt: TGTGCCAGCAGCCAAGCGGCCGACAGGGGGTTATCATACGAGCAGTACTTC; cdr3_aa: CASSQAADRGLSYEQYF
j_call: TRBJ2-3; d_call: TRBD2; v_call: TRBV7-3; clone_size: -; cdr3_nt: TGTGCCAGCAGCTTACGGACTAGCGGGTTTGGGGATACGCAGTATTTT; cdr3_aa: CASSLRTSGFGDTQYF
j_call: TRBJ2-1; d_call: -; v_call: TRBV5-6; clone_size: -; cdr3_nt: TGTGCCAGCAGCCCACGTCGGGGGAGCGATGAGCAGTTCTTC; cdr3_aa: CASSPRRGSDEQFF
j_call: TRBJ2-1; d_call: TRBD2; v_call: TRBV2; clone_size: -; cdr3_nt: TGTGCCAGCAGTGATTGGACTAGCGGGGGGGGAACCTCCTACAATGAGCAGTTCTTC; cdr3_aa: CASSDWTSGGGTSYNEQFF
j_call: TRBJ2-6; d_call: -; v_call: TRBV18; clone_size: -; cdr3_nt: TGTGCCAGCTCCCCCACGCGGGGGCCTGGGGCCAACGTCCTGACTTTC; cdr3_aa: CASSPTRGPGANVLTF
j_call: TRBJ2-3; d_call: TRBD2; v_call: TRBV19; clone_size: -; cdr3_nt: TGTGCCAGTAGTATATTGGCGGCGGGAGTCACAGATACGCAGTATTTT; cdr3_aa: CASSILAAGVTDTQYF
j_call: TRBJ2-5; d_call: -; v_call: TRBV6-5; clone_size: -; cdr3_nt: TGTGCCAGCAGTTACTCAGGCGGAAGGGGAGAGACCCAGTACTTC; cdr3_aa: CASSYSGGRGETQYF
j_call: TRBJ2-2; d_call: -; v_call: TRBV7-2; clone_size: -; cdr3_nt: TGTGCCAGCAGCTCCTTAGGGAGGGGGGAGCTGTTTTTT; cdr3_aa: CASSSLGRGELFF
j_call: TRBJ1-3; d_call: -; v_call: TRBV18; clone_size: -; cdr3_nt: TGTGCCAGCTCACCCACGAGACCGAGCTCTGGAAACACCATATATTTT; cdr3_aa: CASSPTRPSSGNTIYF
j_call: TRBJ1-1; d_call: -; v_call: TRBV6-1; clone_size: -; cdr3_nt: TGTGCCAGCAGTGAATTGGGGTTCGCTGAAGCTTTCTTT; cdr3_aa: CASSELGFAEAFF
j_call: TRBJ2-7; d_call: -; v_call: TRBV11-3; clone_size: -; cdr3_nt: TGTGCCAGCAGCTTAGATCACAAAGGAACCTACGAGCAGTACTTC; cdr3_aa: CASSLDHKGTYEQYF
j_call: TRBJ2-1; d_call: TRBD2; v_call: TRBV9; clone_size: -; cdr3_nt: TGTGCCAGCAGCGCGGGGACTAGCGGGAGACTCTACAATGAGCAGTTCTTC; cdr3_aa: CASSAGTSGRLYNEQFF
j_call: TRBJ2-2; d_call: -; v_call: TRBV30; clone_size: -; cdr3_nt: TGTGCCTGGACGCGAGGCGGGACTTACACCGGGGAGCTGTTTTTT; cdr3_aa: CAWTRGGTYTGELFF
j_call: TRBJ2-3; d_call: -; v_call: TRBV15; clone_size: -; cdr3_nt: TGTGCCACCAGCAGAGATCCCCTGCCCAGGCACGATAGCACAGATACGCAGTATTTT; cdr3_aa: CATSRDPLPRHDSTDTQYF
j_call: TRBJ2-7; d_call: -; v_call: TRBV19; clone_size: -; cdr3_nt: TGTGCCAGTAGTATAGGTGGGGTCGTGTACGAGCAGTACTTC; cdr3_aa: CASSIGGVVYEQYF
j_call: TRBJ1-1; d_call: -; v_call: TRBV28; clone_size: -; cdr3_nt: TGTGCCAGCAGTTTCCAAGCTATGAACACTGAAGCTTTCTTT; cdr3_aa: CASSFQAMNTEAFF
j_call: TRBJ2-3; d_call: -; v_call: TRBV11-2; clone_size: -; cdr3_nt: TGTGCCAGCAGCAGATGGAGTTCATCGCAGTATTTT; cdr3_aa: CASSRWSSSQYF
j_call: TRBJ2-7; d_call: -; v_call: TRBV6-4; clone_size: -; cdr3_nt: TGTGCCAGCAGTGGTCGGGACCCATCCTACGAGCAGTACTTC; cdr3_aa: CASSGRDPSYEQYF
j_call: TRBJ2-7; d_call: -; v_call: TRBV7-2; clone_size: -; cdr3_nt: TGTGCCAGCAGCCCCTCGTGGGGATCCGAGCAGTACTTC; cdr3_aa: CASSPSWGSEQYF
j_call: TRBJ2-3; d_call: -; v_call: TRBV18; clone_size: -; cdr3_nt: TGTGCCAGCTCACCAGGGTTTGGAGATACGCAGTATTTT; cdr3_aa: CASSPGFGDTQYF
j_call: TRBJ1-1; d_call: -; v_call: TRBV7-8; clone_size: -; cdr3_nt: TGTGCCAGCAGCTCCGAGGGACTGACCGGGGAAGCTTTCTTT; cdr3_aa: CASSSEGLTGEAFF
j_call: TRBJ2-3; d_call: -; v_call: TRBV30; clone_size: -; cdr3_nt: TGTGCCTGGACCGCGGGACTCCGGACCACAGATACGCAGTATTTT; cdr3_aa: CAWTAGLRTTDTQYF
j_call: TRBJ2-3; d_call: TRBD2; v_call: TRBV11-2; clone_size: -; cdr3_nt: TGTGCCAGCAGCTTTAGAGCGGGAGACACAGATACGCAGTATTTT; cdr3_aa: CASSFRAGDTDTQYF
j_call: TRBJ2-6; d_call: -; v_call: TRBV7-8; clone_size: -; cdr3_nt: TGTGCCAGCAGCTTAGGAGAGGCCAACGTCCTGACTTTC; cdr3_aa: CASSLGEANVLTF
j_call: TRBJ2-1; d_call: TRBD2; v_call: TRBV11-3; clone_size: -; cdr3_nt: TGTGCCAGCAGAGAGACTAGCGGGAGGCCCTACAATGAGCAGTTCTTC; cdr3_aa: CASRETSGRPYNEQFF
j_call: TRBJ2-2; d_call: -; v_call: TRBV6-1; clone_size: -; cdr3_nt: TGTGCCAGCAACAGCAGGGCCCCGAACACCGGGGAGCTGTTTTTT; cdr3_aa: CASNSRAPNTGELFF
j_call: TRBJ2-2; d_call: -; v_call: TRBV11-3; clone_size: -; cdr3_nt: TGTGCCAGCAGCTGGACCGGGGAGCTGTTTTTT; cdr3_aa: CASSWTGELFF
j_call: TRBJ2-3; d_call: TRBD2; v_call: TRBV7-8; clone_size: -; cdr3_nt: TGTGCCAGCAGCTTAATCTCTGTAGCGGGAGGGGCACAAGATACGCAGTATTTT; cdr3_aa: CASSLISVAGGAQDTQYF
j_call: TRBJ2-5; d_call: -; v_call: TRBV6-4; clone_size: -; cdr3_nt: TGTGCCAGCAGTGACTCGATCAGACAAGAGACCCAGTACTTC; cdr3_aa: CASSDSIRQETQYF
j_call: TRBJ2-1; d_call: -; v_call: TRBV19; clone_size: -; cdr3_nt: TGTGCCAGTAGTCGGGTCAATGAGCAGTTCTTC; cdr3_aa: CASSRVNEQFF
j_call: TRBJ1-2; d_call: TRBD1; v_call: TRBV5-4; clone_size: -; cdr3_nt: TGTGCCAGCAGCTCTCACCAGGGGGCCGGTGGCTACACCTTC; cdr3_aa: CASSSHQGAGGYTF
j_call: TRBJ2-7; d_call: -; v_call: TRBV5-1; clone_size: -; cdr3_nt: TGCGCCAGCAGCCCGTCCCCCGGGGAGTCGGCCGAGCACTACTTC; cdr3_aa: CASSPSPGESAEHYF
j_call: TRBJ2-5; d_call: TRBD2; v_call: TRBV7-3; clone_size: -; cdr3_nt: TGTGCCAGCAGCTTAGCGGGAGGGCCGATAGAGACCCAGTACTTC; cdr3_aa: CASSLAGGPIETQYF
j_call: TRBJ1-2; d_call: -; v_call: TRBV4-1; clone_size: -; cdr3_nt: TGCGCCAGCAGCCAAGAGAGCAGGTACTATGGCTACACCTTC; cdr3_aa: CASSQESRYYGYTF
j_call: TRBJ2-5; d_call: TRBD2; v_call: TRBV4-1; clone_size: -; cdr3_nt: TGCGCCAGCAGCCACCCGCTTGAGGGAGGGAACCAAGAGACCCAGTACTTC; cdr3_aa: CASSHPLEGGNQETQYF
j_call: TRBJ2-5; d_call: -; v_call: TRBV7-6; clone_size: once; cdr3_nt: TGTGCCAGCAGCGAGGGACATACGGGAAGAGAGACCCAGTACTTC; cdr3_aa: CASSEGHTGRETQYF
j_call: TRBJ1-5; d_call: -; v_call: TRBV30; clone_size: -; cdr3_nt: TGTGCCTGGAGTCCGGGACTGAGCAATCAGCCCCAGCATTTT; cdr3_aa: CAWSPGLSNQPQHF
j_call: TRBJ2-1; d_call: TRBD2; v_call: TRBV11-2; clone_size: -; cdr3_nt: TGTGCCAGCAGCCCAGCGGGAGGCGTCAATGAGCAGTTCTTC; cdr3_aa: CASSPAGGVNEQFF